This TCR beta chain stems from a study of Graves' ophthalmopathy and Graves' hyperthyroidism. This CDR3 spans 11 amino acids. Germline-derived CDR1 and CDR2 are SQVTM and ANQGSEA. The V end lost 1 base, the J end lost 7 bases, and 8 bases lay between the germline ends. The authors amplified TCR beta CDR3 regions, and they did so from RNA transcripts for repertoire sequencing. HTBI primers primed a first-round RT-PCR, and a second-round multiplex PCR followed. TCRdb ran MiXCR on the multiplex PCR reads and lists one entry per CDR3 protein. The table includes about 210,000 distinct CDR3 sequences, roughly 27% detected once. Each donor who had ophthalmopathy showed moderate-to-severe activity, a CAS of ≥3, a NOSPECS of ≥4, and a duration under 3 months. In this cohort, patients with other autoimmune diseases, uncontrolled infections, pregnancy or lactation were excluded. This clonotype has at least ten counts.

This receptor was taken from a man aged 45-60 years with Graves' ophthalmopathy. This chain joins TRBV29-1 and TRBJ2-7; D tentatively reads TRBD1 or TRBD2 (5 bases each). Input material: peripheral blood. CDR3 loop: CSVEGWGEQYF. The CDR3 DNA is TGCAGCGTTGAAGGTTGGGGGGAGCAGTACTTC.